This is a list of T cell receptor beta chains from one sample in a study of OX40 agonist ivuxolimab in advanced cancers. TCRdb's copy holds only in-frame clones and misses some; the assay was immunoSEQ multiplex PCR. The sample has tens of thousands of clones, 70% to 90% seen once. The material sequenced was CD4+ or CD8+ T cells sorted from blood, taken in a trial of the OX40 agonist ivuxolimab. These receptors all stem from an adult with an advanced solid tumor such as melanoma, head and neck, liver or kidney cancer. CDR3s include the opening cysteine and the closing phenylalanine or tryptophan. The order of the fields is clone size, D gene, J gene, V gene, CDR3 DNA, CDR3 protein. A D gene is named only where the DNA matches it firmly. Expanded clones get a size class; other rows say once, few or many, or leave the size out.

size: NA; D: NA; J: TRBJ1-2; V: TRBV5-1; DNA: TGCGCCAGCAGCTTGGCGCTCGGGGAGGATGGCTACACCTTC; CDR3: CASSLALGEDGYTF
size: NA; D: NA; J: TRBJ2-4; V: TRBV7-9; DNA: TGTGCCAGCAGCCGGACTACCCGTCCAAACATTCAGTACTTC; CDR3: CASSRTTRPNIQYF
size: once; D: NA; J: TRBJ1-5; V: TRBV4-3; DNA: TGCGCCAGCAGCCAAGATCACAGGACGGCTTCGGGTCAGCCCCAGCATTTT; CDR3: CASSQDHRTASGQPQHF
size: NA; D: NA; J: TRBJ2-7; V: TRBV7-2; DNA: TGTGCCAGCAGCTTAACCGGGACTTCGACCTACGAGCAGTACTTC; CDR3: CASSLTGTSTYEQYF
size: NA; D: NA; J: TRBJ2-1; V: TRBV10-3; DNA: TGTGCCATCAGCCGAGCGGCCAATGAGCAGTTCTTC; CDR3: CAISRAANEQFF
size: NA; D: NA; J: TRBJ2-1; V: TRBV30; DNA: TGTGCCTGGAGTACCGATACTACTAGCCTTGAGCAGTTCTTC; CDR3: CAWSTDTTSLEQFF
size: NA; D: NA; J: TRBJ2-1; V: TRBV5-1; DNA: TGCGCCAGCAGCTTTAATTCGGGGTATGAGCAGTTCTTC; CDR3: CASSFNSGYEQFF
size: once; D: TRBD2; J: TRBJ2-5; V: TRBV5-1; DNA: TGCGCCAGCAGCTTGGGGACTAGCGGGAGGGCTCACTTC; CDR3: CASSLGTSGRAHF
size: NA; D: NA; J: TRBJ2-3; V: TRBV19; DNA: TGTGCCAGTAGTACCTCGGGGAGGGGGCTATCGACAGATACGCAGTATTTT; CDR3: CASSTSGRGLSTDTQYF
size: NA; D: NA; J: TRBJ1-1; V: TRBV16; DNA: TGTGCCAGCAGCCAATCCACAGCTAACACTGAAGCTTTCTTT; CDR3: CASSQSTANTEAFF
size: NA; D: TRBD2; J: TRBJ2-7; V: TRBV7-4; DNA: TGTGCCAGCAGCTTAGTCTGCGGGAGCAGGCCCTACGAGCAGTACTTC; CDR3: CASSLVCGSRPYEQYF
size: NA; D: TRBD1; J: TRBJ2-7; V: TRBV28; DNA: TGTGCCAGCAGGACAGGGGCGGGCTACGAGCAGTACTTC; CDR3: CASRTGAGYEQYF
size: NA; D: TRBD2; J: TRBJ2-2; V: TRBV28; DNA: TGTGCCAGCAGCTCCCTCTTCTTAGCGGGAGGTCTCTCCGGGGAGCTGTTTTTT; CDR3: CASSSLFLAGGLSGELFF
size: NA; D: TRBD1; J: TRBJ1-4; V: TRBV5-8; DNA: TGTGCCAGCAGTCTGGGACAGGGGATTACAACTAATGAAAAACTGTTTTTT; CDR3: CASSLGQGITTNEKLFF
size: few; D: TRBD1; J: TRBJ2-7; V: TRBV2; DNA: TGTGCCAGCAGTGAGGGACAGGGCAGGGAGCAGTACTTC; CDR3: CASSEGQGREQYF
size: NA; D: TRBD1; J: TRBJ1-6; V: TRBV5-6; DNA: TGTGCCAGCAGCTGGGCGACAGGGAGCAATTCACCCCTCCACTTT; CDR3: CASSWATGSNSPLHF
size: NA; D: NA; J: TRBJ2-5; V: TRBV6-5; DNA: TGTGCCAGCACCACAGGGTCGCGGACCCAGTACTTC; CDR3: CASTTGSRTQYF
size: once; D: NA; J: TRBJ2-3; V: TRBV14; DNA: TGTGCCAGCAGCCAAGAGCTGCTTGGAATCACAGATACGCAGTATTTT; CDR3: CASSQELLGITDTQYF
size: once; D: TRBD1; J: TRBJ1-2; V: TRBV28; DNA: TGTGCCAGCAGGACCGGGACAGTCTACTATGGCTACACCTTC; CDR3: CASRTGTVYYGYTF
size: NA; D: NA; J: TRBJ2-2; V: TRBV30; DNA: TGTGCCTGGGGCAACAGGGAAGGCACCGGGGAGCTGTTTTTT; CDR3: CAWGNREGTGELFF
size: NA; D: NA; J: TRBJ2-5; V: TRBV19; DNA: TGTGCCAGTAGTATAGATCAAGCTAGCAGAGAGACCCAGTACTTC; CDR3: CASSIDQASRETQYF
size: NA; D: NA; J: TRBJ1-4; V: TRBV5-1; DNA: TGCGCCAGCAGTCTAACTGCAACTAATGAAAAACTGTTTTTT; CDR3: CASSLTATNEKLFF
size: NA; D: NA; J: TRBJ1-1; V: TRBV29-1; DNA: TGCAGCGGGGGGCAGGGCACTGAAGCTTTCTTT; CDR3: CSGGQGTEAFF
size: NA; D: TRBD2; J: TRBJ2-5; V: TRBV7-3; DNA: TGTGCCAGCAGCTTAGCGGGGGGCCAAGAGACCCAGTACTTC; CDR3: CASSLAGGQETQYF
size: NA; D: TRBD1; J: TRBJ1-1; V: TRBV5-1; DNA: TGCGCCAGCAGCGACCGGGACAGCTCAGGCAACACTGAAGCTTTCTTT; CDR3: CASSDRDSSGNTEAFF
size: NA; D: NA; J: TRBJ2-1; V: TRBV5-8; DNA: TGTGCCAGCAGCTTCCAGTTACCAAATGTCGATGAGCAGTTCTTC; CDR3: CASSFQLPNVDEQFF
size: NA; D: NA; J: TRBJ2-4; V: TRBV7-2; DNA: TGTGCCAGCAGCTTAGACAGGGTCCTAGCCAAAAACATTCAGTACTTC; CDR3: CASSLDRVLAKNIQYF
size: few; D: NA; J: TRBJ1-2; V: TRBV7-2; DNA: TGTGCCAGCAGCTTAGAAGGGAATAACTATGGCTACACCTTC; CDR3: CASSLEGNNYGYTF
size: NA; D: NA; J: TRBJ1-1; V: TRBV10-3; DNA: TGTGCCATCAGTGGGGCCGGGGTGGAGGCTTTCTTT; CDR3: CAISGAGVEAFF
size: NA; D: NA; J: TRBJ2-5; V: TRBV7-8; DNA: TGTGCCAGCACCTTGACCGCGGTCCAAGAGACCCAGTACTTC; CDR3: CASTLTAVQETQYF
size: NA; D: NA; J: TRBJ2-7; V: TRBV20-1; DNA: TGCAGTGCTAGGAGCTACGAGCAGTACTTC; CDR3: CSARSYEQYF
size: once; D: NA; J: TRBJ1-5; V: TRBV28; DNA: TGTGCCAGCAGCACTCCCCAAGGGCAAAATCAGCCCCAGCATTTT; CDR3: CASSTPQGQNQPQHF
size: NA; D: NA; J: TRBJ1-6; V: TRBV28; DNA: TGTGCCAGCAGGGACAGCTATAATTCACCCCTCCACTTT; CDR3: CASRDSYNSPLHF
size: NA; D: TRBD2; J: TRBJ2-3; V: TRBV7-9; DNA: TGTGCCAGCAGCTTAACTAGCGGCTTCACAGATACGCAGTATTTT; CDR3: CASSLTSGFTDTQYF
size: NA; D: TRBD1; J: TRBJ2-7; V: TRBV19; DNA: TGTGCCAGTAGTATAGATCCCCGTCGACAGGGCATAGGTGAGCAGTACTTC; CDR3: CASSIDPRRQGIGEQYF
size: NA; D: NA; J: TRBJ1-4; V: TRBV5-1; DNA: TGCGCCAGCAGAGAGCTAGGCGTCAATGAAAAACTGTTTTTT; CDR3: CASRELGVNEKLFF
size: NA; D: NA; J: TRBJ1-3; V: TRBV30; DNA: TGTGCCTGGAGTCCCCCTACGTCCTTCTCTGGAAACACCATATATTTT; CDR3: CAWSPPTSFSGNTIYF
size: NA; D: TRBD1; J: TRBJ2-5; V: TRBV19; DNA: TGTGCCAGTAGTACGGGACAGGGGGCTGGAGAGACCCAGTACTTC; CDR3: CASSTGQGAGETQYF
size: NA; D: TRBD2; J: TRBJ2-5; V: TRBV5-6; DNA: TGTGCCAGCAGCTTGGGACTAGCGGGGGGGCCCCAGACCCAGTACTTC; CDR3: CASSLGLAGGPQTQYF